This record looks at one T cell receptor beta chain sequence and its context. The antigen it recognizes is unknown. No per-base quality is available; no much larger clone lies one base away. The germline V gene yields MDHEN for CDR1 and SYDVKM for CDR2. Here V drops 4 bases and J drops 6 bases, and the junction holds 9 bases not matched to any gene. Including cysteine and phenylalanine, the CDR3 has 16 amino acids. Only the CDR3 part of the read is kept: 48 bases, read in frame from the first base. The donors were healthy, HIV-negative adults with no recently reported acute infections or vaccinations. Every donor was a Caucasian adult residing in Nashville, Tennessee, USA. CD4+ T cells were enriched by magnetic negative selection; naive cells were then positively selected on CD45RA, and the negative fraction formed the memory subset. Blood was obtained by leukapheresis, after which PBMCs were separated by Ficoll-Histopaque density gradient centrifugation and cryopreserved in liquid nitrogen vapor phase. Analytical flow cytometry was used to check the purity and quantity of every magnetically sorted T cell population. Genomic DNA was isolated from each sorted fraction and quantified by UV absorbance on a Nanodrop 2000c.

The data stem from a study of shared clonotypes between healthy human individuals (dated by TCRdb to 2018 to 2020). About the investigation overall: A couple of women and three men aged 18 to 49 years were included in the cohort. For each donor, CD4 naive and CD4 memory were each given three plates, CD8 naive was given two plates, and CD8 memory was given one plate. To estimate repertoire size and how much clonotype sharing occurs between individuals, the study deeply sequenced the blood TCR repertoires of several healthy adults. Different laboratories and diverse techniques were used to prepare libraries and sequence TCR repertoires, to increase sequencing depth and limit assay-specific biases. Per donor, leukapheresis produced somewhere between about 0.9 and 9.5 billion PBMCs.

Study-wide findings and limitations: Sampling was restricted to blood, and TCR repertoires in tissue are likely to differ from TCR repertoires in blood. When a handful of donors were compared, the shared fraction of clonotypes was 5% to 6.5% for naive CD4, about 4% for naive CD8, more than 2% for memory CD4, and around 0.37% for memory CD8. Pairwise subsampling led to the expectation that sequencing depth would affect the degree of clonotype sharing among donors. The genetic and exposure-history diversity represented was limited by the small number of donors. Estimated clonotype richness was generally larger for naive than for memory subsets. Compared with non-shared clonotypes, the clonotypes found in all four sorted-subset donors had higher generation probabilities. Rarefaction of sorted-subset datasets indicated incomplete sequencing despite the large sequencing depth.

Using the deep immunoSEQ assay, TCR CDR3 regions were amplified from genomic DNA by multiplex PCR. Genomic DNA extracted from each cell subset was distributed evenly over all wells of several immunoSEQ 96-well plates, and each plate served as one replicate. Each replicate PCR for sorted subsets received about 210 ng genomic DNA, equal to 30,000 or so T cell genomes. Purified libraries were measured with a Qubit 3.0 fluorometer, size-checked on a Bioanalyzer 2100, and measured again with the KAPA Library Quantification kit. Every immunoSEQ 96-well plate was sequenced on a separate single-read 150-cycle Illumina NextSeq 550 flow cell. In the paper's pipeline: Because the immunoSEQ output held only junctional sequences and lacked quality scores, the filtering could not match the filtering applied to full-length reads. To assign V/J genes and CDR3, sequences were annotated against IMGT germline references using PyIR, a Python wrapper for IgBLAST v1.9. Any read was removed if the V/J assignment was weak (E-value above 1e-6), the CDR3 was missing, or the read contained stop codons, out-of-frame junctions, or ambiguous translated residues. V3J clonotypes were defined by identical inferred V gene, J gene, and CDR3 amino acid sequence. Percentage overlap between repertoires was calculated by dividing the number of shared unique clonotypes by the size of the smaller repertoire. Repertoire richness was assessed with RTK rarefaction, the Chao1 estimator, and Recon v2.1 estimates of unobserved clonotypes. Generation probabilities for all TCRbeta clonotypes obtained by the gDNA method from a few donors were computed using OLGA. TCRdb re-hosts the immuneACCESS table, in-frame sequences only. Its copies lack some clones; in the studies checked, an unresolved V gene accounts for under half of them, and the cause for the rest is not known. From that table come the V and J calls and clone size; the DNA was used to work out D and trimming. The sample has 900,000 to 1,200,000 clones on record, approximately 80% of them singletons. The top ten hold 0.55% to 0.7% of the sample.

This chain is built from TRBV28 and TRBJ1-6, and TRBD1 aligns with 7 junction nucleotides. The source material was memory CD4+ T cells from PBMCs. The sample's cell subset or site label is to be understood as: CD45RA-negative fraction. This clonotype originated in a man aged 18 to 29 in good health. Some clones in this sample may be carry-over from other donors' samples. The sequence in DNA is TGTGCCAGCAGTTCCTCTACTCCAGGGGGTAATTCACCCCTCCACTTT. It translates as CASSSSTPGGNSPLHF. The full variable domain, completed from the reference TRBV28 and TRBJ1-6 proteins outside the CDR3, reads DVKVTQSSRYLVKRTGEKVFLECVQDMDHENMFWYRQDPGLGLRLIYFSYDVKMKEKGDIPEGYSVSREKKERFSLILESASTNQTSMYLCASSSSTPGGNSPLHFGNGTRLTVT.